A selection of T cell receptor beta chains follows, all from one sample in a study of cytomegalovirus exposure and HLA in healthy donors. Sequencing was performed with immunoSEQ multiplex PCR; in TCRdb, only in-frame clones are kept and a portion is missing. The sample consists of 150,000 or so clones, about four fifths of them appearing once. The source material was PBMCs. These receptors all come from a man aged 50-59 years in good health and CMV-seropositive. CDR3s include the opening cysteine and the closing phenylalanine or tryptophan. Each record gives: J gene, V gene, clone size, D gene, CDR3 DNA, CDR3 protein. D genes are given only for firm matches. Size is stated for part of the rows, as once, few or many counts, or as a class when the clone is expanded.

TRBJ2-5,TRBV19,-,TRBD2,TGTGCCAGTAGTATGGCCGGGACTAGGGGGGAGACCCAGTACTTC,CASSMAGTRGETQYF
TRBJ1-4,TRBV28,-,-,TGTGCCAGCAGTTCCTCTAGAGCCGCAACTAATGAAAAACTGTTTTTT,CASSSSRAATNEKLFF
TRBJ1-1,TRBV2,-,-,TGTGCCAGCAGTGAATTTGGAGGGGCCGAAGCTGAAGCTTTCTTT,CASSEFGGAEAEAFF
TRBJ1-1,TRBV5-5,few,TRBD1,TGTGCCAGCAGCTACAGGGGTACTGAAGCTTTCTTT,CASSYRGTEAFF
TRBJ2-3,TRBV27,-,TRBD2,TGTGCCAGTAGGGACTACTCCACAGATACGCAGTATTTT,CASRDYSTDTQYF
TRBJ1-2,TRBV5-1,-,-,TGCGCCAGCAGCTTGGAATCAGGGTCCTATGGCTACACCTTC,CASSLESGSYGYTF
TRBJ2-3,TRBV2,-,TRBD2,TGTGCCAGCAGTGAAAGGGCGGGGGGCCTCACAGATACGCAGTATTTT,CASSERAGGLTDTQYF
TRBJ1-3,TRBV5-4,-,-,TGTGCCAGCAGCTTGGACGGTTACTCTGGAAACACCATATATTTT,CASSLDGYSGNTIYF
TRBJ1-5,TRBV10-2,-,TRBD1,TGCGCCAGCAGCCAGATGGACAGGGGGCCAGGACAGCCCCAGCATTTT,CASSQMDRGPGQPQHF
TRBJ2-7,TRBV11-2,-,-,TGTGCCAGCAGCTTAACGTTGGCTCCGAGGGTAGGCGAGCAGTACTTC,CASSLTLAPRVGEQYF
TRBJ1-2,TRBV5-1,-,TRBD1,TGCGCCAGCAGCTTGGCGGACAGGGTGCTCGGCTACACCTTC,CASSLADRVLGYTF
TRBJ1-3,TRBV19,few,-,TGTGCCAGTAAGGTAGGGGTGTCCGGAAACACCATATATTTT,CASKVGVSGNTIYF
TRBJ2-7,TRBV25-1,-,-,TGTGCCAGCAGGGGGCAGGCTTCCTACGAGCAGTACTTC,CASRGQASYEQYF
TRBJ1-3,TRBV29-1,once,TRBD1,TGCAGCGTGGACCCCGGGACAGGGGCCTTGGGAAACACCATATATTTT,CSVDPGTGALGNTIYF
TRBJ2-5,TRBV5-1,-,TRBD1,TGCGCCAGCAGCGGGACAGGGGGCGAAGAGACCCAGTACTTC,CASSGTGGEETQYF